This T cell receptor (beta chain) came from a study of PD-1 blockade in classical Hodgkin lymphoma. Profiled with immunoSEQ multiplex PCR; TCRdb holds only in-frame clones, not every one. The data hold about 13,000 clones, with around four fifths observed a single time. With 1 base clipped from V and 6 bases from J, the junction kept 12 bases outside the gene matches. The CDR3 is 16 amino acids. Germline CDR1 reads SGHRS; CDR2 reads YFSETQ. Brentuximab vedotin exposure varied among the patients, all of whom had relapsed after autologous stem cell transplantation. The source of this sequence is a human donor with classical Hodgkin lymphoma. The specimen was peripheral blood mononuclear cells (PBMCs), collected at baseline. V usage is TRBV5-1 and J usage is TRBJ2-7, with TRBD1 matching 8 bases. The CDR3 loop reads CASSLCPLQGACEQYF. The CDR3 coding sequence is TGCGCCAGCAGCTTGTGCCCTCTGCAGGGGGCTTGCGAGCAGTACTTC.